Presented here are 5 T cell receptor beta chains from one specimen sequenced in a study of T cell changes during pregnancy in multiple sclerosis. Sequencing used immunoSEQ multiplex PCR; TCRdb keeps in-frame clones, though not all of them. The sample includes tens of thousands of clones, 90% to 95% of them seen just once. Here the sequenced sample was CD8+ T cells from peripheral blood mononuclear cells, taken in the first trimester of pregnancy. These receptors all stem from a female donor with multiple sclerosis, enrolled in a pregnancy study.

This sequence joins TRBV19 and TRBJ1-1, with a tentative D call TRBD1 (5 bases). The ends were cut back, 3 bases at V and 8 bases at J, with 13 bases in the middle. The CDR3 runs to 13 residues. The germline CDR1 and CDR2 sequences are LNHDA and SQIVND (reference sequence). CDR3 in amino acids: CASSMGIQVEAFF. CDR3 bases: TGTGCCAGTAGTATGGGGATACAGGTAGAAGCTTTCTTT.

The chain couples TRBV30 to TRBJ2-3; D ambiguous. The CDR3 extends over 13 amino acids. Per the germline V gene, CDR1 is GTSNPN and CDR2 is SVGIG (reference sequence). V dropped 5 bases and J dropped 2 bases, with 11 bases sitting between them. CDR3 coding DNA: TGTGCCTGGGCACGTGGGCCCACAGATACGCAGTATTTT. It specifies CAWARGPTDTQYF.

CDR3 region: CASRVAGGWSGGEQFF. CDR3 coding DNA: TGTGCCAGCAGGGTAGCGGGAGGGTGGAGCGGCGGTGAGCAGTTCTTC. The genes are TRBV27 and TRBJ2-1; 11 bases agree with TRBD2. Losses at the gene ends were 6 bases for V and 9 bases for J; bases not matched to a gene: 13. Looked up from germline, CDR1 is MNHEY and CDR2 is SMNVEV (reference sequence). This CDR3 is built from 16 residues.

The chain recombines TRBV4-3 with TRBJ2-3; the match to TRBD2 covers 12 bases. Germline values: CDR1 LGHNA, CDR2 YSLEER. V shed 0 bases and J 4 bases; nucleotides not matched to a gene: 2. This CDR3 is 16 amino acids long. The chain's CDR3 is CASSQDRLAGADTQYF. CDR3 DNA sequence: TGCGCCAGCAGCCAAGATAGACTAGCGGGGGCAGATACGCAGTATTTT.

This clone was observed a few times. The chain is built from TRBV6-1 and TRBJ1-5, with 9 bases aligning to TRBD1. J was trimmed by 6 bases and V by 4 bases; bases with no gene match: 7. From germline, CDR1 is MNHNS and CDR2 SASEGT. This CDR3 comprises 15 residues. The DNA of the CDR3 is TGTGCCAGCAGTGCCTGGACAGGGGATGGTCAGCCCCAGCATTTT. As protein: CASSAWTGDGQPQHF.